Each of the 7 T cell receptor beta chains below was sequenced from the same sample in a study of blood T cell repertoires in COVID-19. Using immunoSEQ multiplex PCR, the repertoire was profiled, and TCRdb retains in-frame clones only, with some absent. The top ten clones hold about 9.7% of a sample with 200,000 to 250,000 clones, 84% of them seen once. The sample consisted of peripheral blood. The receptors come from a man in his fifties with active or convalescent COVID-19.

V gene TRBV2 combines with J gene TRBJ1-5; 8 bases align to TRBD1. Looked up from germline, CDR1 is SNHLY and CDR2 is FYNNEI. The CDR3 loop spans 14 amino acids. The V and J ends lost 10 bases and 6 bases, in that order; junction bases with no gene match: 11. The CDR3: CATTRTGSSQPQHF. The CDR3 DNA reads as TGTGCCACCACCCGGACAGGGTCGAGTCAGCCCCAGCATTTT.

This rearrangement joins TRBV27 to TRBJ1-2; D possibly corresponds to TRBD1 (5 bases). V dropped 3 bases and J dropped 3 bases, with 8 bases sitting between them. CDR1 is MNHEY, CDR2 SMNVEV, per germline (reference sequence). This CDR3 is built from 13 residues. The chain's CDR3 is CASSFGGYYGYTF. The CDR3 bases are TGTGCCAGCAGTTTTGGGGGGTACTATGGCTACACCTTC.

The chain employs TRBV28 and TRBJ1-1; weak D call: TRBD1 (6 bases). The CDR3 is 14 residues long. The V end lost 8 bases, the J end lost 7 bases, and 20 bases lay between the germline ends. Germline V gene lookup returns CDR1 MDHEN and CDR2 SYDVKM. CDR3 coding DNA: TGTGCCAGCCGCCGAGGGGGGGCGGGAGGTGAAGCTTTCTTT. This codes for CASRRGGAGGEAFF.

The CDR3 loop reads CASSVASAAYGYTF. CDR3 coding DNA: TGTGCCAGCAGCGTAGCTAGCGCAGCTTATGGCTACACCTTC. This chain links TRBV9 with TRBJ1-2; D remains ambiguous. Trimming cost V 0 bases and J 5 bases, with 11 bases left between them. CDR3 length: 14 residues. CDR1 and CDR2 (germline): SGDLS, YYNGEE. Full variable domain (remainder filled in from reference TRBV9 and TRBJ1-2): DSGVTQTPKHLITATGQRVTLRCSPRSGDLSVYWYQQSLDQGLQFLIQYYNGEERAKGNILERFSAQQFPDLHSELNLSSLELGDSALYFCASSVASAAYGYTFGSGTRLTVV.

This clone appeared a few times. V gene TRBV7-2 combines with J gene TRBJ2-1; 7 bases line up with TRBD2. CDR3 length: 14 amino acids. The germline gives CDR1 SGHTA, CDR2 FQGNSA. The junction had 7 bases not matched to a gene; V was cut back by 1 base and J by 10 bases. Here the CDR3 DNA reads TGTGCCAGCAGCTTAGAGAGGGGAGGGGTGGAGCAGTTCTTC. Residues: CASSLERGGVEQFF. Combining the CDR3 with reference TRBV7-2 and TRBJ2-1 gives the whole variable domain GAGVSQSPSNKVTEKGKDVELRCDPISGHTALYWYRQSLGQGLEFLIYFQGNSAPDKSGLPSDRFSAERTGGSVSTLTIQRTQQEDSAVYLCASSLERGGVEQFFGPGTRLTVL.

This clone has only one observation. CDR3 DNA sequence: TGTGCCAGCAGCCAAACTCCGGGACAGGGGTTTGGCTACACCTTC. This translates into CASSQTPGQGFGYTF. The gene calls are TRBV3-1 (or the pseudogene TRBV3-2) and TRBJ1-2; 10 bases fit TRBD1. The CDR3 is 15 amino acids. Germline V gives CDR1 LGHDT, CDR2 YNNKEL (reference sequence). V was pared by 2 bases and J by 7 bases, with 7 bases of the junction left unmatched.

The chain employs TRBV27 and TRBJ2-5; tentatively, D is TRBD2 (6 bases). The CDR3 sequence is 17 residues long. V lost 6 bases to trimming and J lost 5 bases, with 25 bases between them. Germline V gene lookup returns CDR1 MNHEY and CDR2 SMNVEV (reference sequence). The DNA for the CDR3 is TGTGCCAGCAGCACACGGGGGTGGGACGGATCATCTGAGACCCAGTACTTC. Translation: CASSTRGWDGSSETQYF.